This section outlines one T cell receptor beta chain sequence together with its context. Its specificity is unknown. Study donors comprised healthy, HIV-negative adults devoid of recent acute infection or vaccination. The record originates from a study of shared clonotypes between healthy human individuals. General study points: Enrolling few donors narrowed the genetic and exposure-history diversity that was represented. It was observed that approximately 5% of naive CD4 clonotypes were shared across a handful of donors.

Method: immunoSEQ multiplex PCR; TCRdb's copy keeps in-frame clones and lacks some. Of about 2.3 million clones listed, 90% to 95% are singletons. Germline V gene data show CDR1 as SGHNT and CDR2 as YENEEA. V was cut by 1 base and J by 8 bases, with 10 bases left in between. There are 13 residues in the CDR3. This receptor was obtained from a man between 18 and 35 years old in good health. Some clones in this sample may be carry-over from other donors' samples. The sample comprised naive CD4+ T cells from PBMCs. Described subset: CD45RA+ positively selected. The chain has TRBV11-3 and TRBJ2-3; the D gene could be TRBD1 or TRBD2 (5 bases each). The CDR3 spells CASSLGAGSTQYF. The CDR3 DNA reads TGTGCCAGCAGCTTAGGGGCAGGGAGTACGCAGTATTTT. Together with reference TRBV11-3 and TRBJ2-3, the CDR3 gives the full variable domain: EAGVVQSPRYKIIEKKQPVAFWCNPISGHNTLYWYLQNLGQGPELLIRYENEEAVDDSQLPKDRFSAERLKGVDSTLKIQPAELGDSAVYLCASSLGAGSTQYFGPGTRLTVL.